This passage covers 15 T cell receptor beta chains from one sample sequenced in a study of T cell repertoires in cytomegalovirus infection. TCRdb reprocessed the reads with MiXCR, giving one entry per CDR3 protein. The sample consists of a few hundred thousand distinct CDR3 sequences, 20% to 25% of them appearing once. Which antigens these TCRs recognize remains unknown. Sequencing was performed on cultured PBMCs, taken from culture after CMV antigen stimulation. The receptors were gathered from a human donor in good health (CMV status not recorded). Some clones in this sample may be carry-over from other donors' samples.

Note on this clonotype: A read error may be the cause here, since a much bigger clone is one base away. The CDR3 DNA reads as TGTGCCAGCAGCCCCTATACCGGACGGACCTACGAGCAGTACTTC. Translating gives CASSPYTGRTYEQYF. The rearrangement joins TRBV11-1 to TRBJ2-7; D uncertain. The CDR3 covers 15 residues. Trimming took 5 bases from V and 2 from J, leaving 16 bases between them. Germline CDR1 and CDR2: SGHAT and FQDESV (reference sequence).

The genes are TRBV7-9 and TRBJ2-2; 10 nucleotides line up with TRBD1. Germline CDR1 SEHNR, CDR2 FQNEAQ (reference sequence). V shed 6 bases, J shed 7 bases, and the junction held 17 bases outside the gene matches. CDR3 length: 18 residues. The CDR3 sequence: CASSSTLGGDRGNGELFF. Written as DNA, the CDR3 is TGTGCCAGCAGTTCGACCCTTGGTGGGGACAGGGGAAACGGGGAGCTGTTTTTT.

V gene TRBV6-2 or TRBV6-3 combines with J gene TRBJ1-1; D call uncertain. The CDR3 is 14 amino acids. Between the trimmed V and J ends, which lost 6 bases and 5 bases, there was a span of 16 bases. Germline V lookup: CDR1 MNHEY, CDR2 SVGEGT. The CDR3 DNA is TGTGCCAGCAGAGCGGCCAACCCGACAACTGAAGCTTTCTTT. This codes for CASRAANPTTEAFF.

The sample holds many counts of this clonotype. In nucleotides, the CDR3 is TGTGCCAGCAAACGGACAGGGCCCTACGAGCAGTACTTC. Residues: CASKRTGPYEQYF. The chain joins TRBV5-5 to TRBJ2-7; 8 bases are shared with TRBD1. Germline loops: CDR1 SGHKS, CDR2 YYEKEE (reference sequence). The V and J ends lost 6 bases and 2 bases, in that order; junction bases with no gene match: 4. This CDR3 has 13 amino acids.

V usage is TRBV20-1 and J usage is TRBJ2-1, with TRBD2 matching 12 bases. Per the germline V gene, CDR1 is DFQATT and CDR2 is SNEGSKA (reference sequence). V was pared by 1 base and J by 4 bases, with 2 bases of the junction left unmatched. This CDR3 spans 15 amino acids. CDR3 in amino acids: CSARVGTSGYNEQFF. The CDR3 DNA reads as TGCAGTGCTAGAGTCGGGACTAGCGGGTACAATGAGCAGTTCTTC.

This clonotype was detected ten times or more. The DNA of the CDR3 is TGTGCCAGCATGGTGGGGGAAGAGACCCAGTACTTC. Amino acids: CASMVGEETQYF. V is TRBV7-8 and J is TRBJ2-5, with D tentatively TRBD1 or TRBD2 (5 bases each). This CDR3 is built from 12 residues. The germline V and J ends were trimmed by 7 bases and 3 bases, with 9 bases remaining between them. Germline V gene lookup returns CDR1 SGHVS and CDR2 FQNEAQ.

The chain uses TRBV9 and TRBJ2-1; TRBD2 matches at 10 bases. Germline assignment: CDR1 SGDLS and CDR2 YYNGEE. CDR3 length: 15 amino acids. The J segment lost 8 bases and the V segment lost 0 bases, leaving 5 bases of the junction unmatched. The DNA for the CDR3 is TGTGCCAGCAGCGTAGAGCCTAGCGGGAGATATGAGCAGTTCTTC. Translation: CASSVEPSGRYEQFF.

This clonotype was counted only a few times. The J gene is TRBJ2-2, the V gene TRBV7-8; TRBD2 aligns across 9 bases. The CDR3 consists of 18 residues. Germline lookup yields CDR1 SGHVS and CDR2 FQNEAQ. Germline trimming cut 4 bases from V and 0 bases from J; bases unmatched to any gene: 9. DNA of the CDR3: TGTGCCAGCAGCTCAATCCGCGGGAGGGCGACGAACACCGGGGAGCTGTTTTTT. Translation gives CASSSIRGRATNTGELFF.

V gene TRBV7-2 combines with J gene TRBJ1-5; D possibly corresponds to TRBD1 (5 bases). There are 16 residues in the CDR3. Trimming removed 1 base at V and 1 base at J, with 11 bases between. Germline V gene data show CDR1 as SGHTA and CDR2 as FQGNSA. The CDR3 sequence is CASSLVAGNSNQPQHF. The DNA for the CDR3 is TGTGCCAGCAGCTTAGTTGCAGGGAACAGCAATCAGCCCCAGCATTTT.

This clonotype has at least ten counts. J is TRBJ2-2 and V is TRBV19; D gene uncertain. CDR1 and CDR2 from the germline V gene are LNHDA and SQIVND (reference sequence). The CDR3 length is 12 residues. V was shortened by 3 bases and J by 4 bases, with 3 bases between the two germline ends. Written as DNA, the CDR3 is TGTGCCAGTAGTATTACCACCGGGGAGCTGTTTTTT. Translating it yields CASSITTGELFF.

The rearrangement links TRBV12-3 or TRBV12-4 to TRBJ1-2; 7 nucleotides line up with TRBD1. This CDR3 contains 15 residues. The V and J ends lost 6 bases and 2 bases, in that order; junction bases with no gene match: 9. DNA of the CDR3: TGTGCCAGCAGCCGCAGACAGGGCCCAAACTATGGCTACACCTTC. This gives the protein CASSRRQGPNYGYTF.

V is TRBV20-1 and J is TRBJ2-7; 12 bases fit TRBD2. This CDR3 has 15 amino acids. V was clipped by 4 bases and J by 6 bases; unmatched bases: 10. Germline CDR1 reads DFQATT; CDR2 reads SNEGSKA (reference sequence). The CDR3 sequence: CSAKSSGRAWGEQYF. In DNA, the CDR3 is TGCAGTGCTAAATCTAGCGGGAGGGCGTGGGGCGAGCAGTACTTC.

At least ten counts were recorded for this clonotype. J is TRBJ2-2 and V is TRBV7-2, with TRBD2 identical over 7 bases. Germline values: CDR1 SGHTA, CDR2 FQGNSA. The CDR3 loop spans 14 amino acids. V dropped 8 bases and J dropped 6; count of bases not matched to a gene: 9. The CDR3 reads CASGRGRFAGELFF. CDR3 bases: TGTGCCAGCGGACGCGGGAGATTTGCCGGGGAGCTGTTTTTT.

This clonotype was observed a handful of times. This chain links TRBV7-2 with TRBJ1-5; tentative D call: TRBD1 (5 bases). Germline V gene data show CDR1 as SGHTA and CDR2 as FQGNSA. The CDR3 has 13 amino acids. The V end lost 1 base, the J end lost 7 bases, and 8 bases lay between the germline ends. In DNA, the CDR3 is TGTGCCAGCAGCTTAGTCAGGGAACAGCCCCAGCATTTT. Encoded protein: CASSLVREQPQHF.

This clonotype was found many times. V gene TRBV7-2 combines with J gene TRBJ2-3; no reliable D call. The CDR3 totals 13 residues. The V gene lost 0 bases and the J gene lost 2 bases, with 3 bases spanning the gap. Germline V gene sequence: CDR1 SGHTA, CDR2 FQGNSA. The CDR3 loop reads CASSLANTDTQYF. The DNA of the CDR3 is TGTGCCAGCAGCTTAGCCAACACAGATACGCAGTATTTT.